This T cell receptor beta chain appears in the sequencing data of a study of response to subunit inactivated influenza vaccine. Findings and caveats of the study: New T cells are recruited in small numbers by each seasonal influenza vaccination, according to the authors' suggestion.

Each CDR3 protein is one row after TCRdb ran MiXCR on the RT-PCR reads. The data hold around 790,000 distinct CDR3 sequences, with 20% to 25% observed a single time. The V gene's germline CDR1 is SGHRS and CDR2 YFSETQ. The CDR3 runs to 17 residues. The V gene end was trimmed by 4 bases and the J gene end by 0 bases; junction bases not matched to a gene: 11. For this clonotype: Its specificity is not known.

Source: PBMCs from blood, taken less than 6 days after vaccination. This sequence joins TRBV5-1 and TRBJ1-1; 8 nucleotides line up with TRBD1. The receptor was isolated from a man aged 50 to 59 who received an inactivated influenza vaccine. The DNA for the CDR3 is TGCGCCAGCAGCCGGCTAGGACAGGGCGGACTGAACACTGAAGCTTTCTTT. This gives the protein CASSRLGQGGLNTEAFF.